The 18 T cell receptor beta chains given below trace back to one sample, sequenced in a study of shared clonotypes between healthy human individuals. Only in-frame clones appear in the TCRdb table, and some are missing; sequencing was by immunoSEQ multiplex PCR. The repertoire holds nearly 1,000,000 clones, with around 80% as singletons. Sequencing was done on a sample of memory CD4+ T cells sorted from blood. The subset was: CD45RA-negative fraction. Receptors were obtained from a man aged 18-30 years in good health.

CDR3 region: CAWSGAQETQYF. The CDR3 bases are TGTGCCTGGTCTGGGGCCCAAGAGACCCAGTACTTC. The chain carries TRBV30 and TRBJ2-5, with D maybe TRBD1 (5 bases). CDR1 GTSNPN and CDR2 SVGIG come from the germline V gene (reference sequence). This CDR3 spans 12 amino acids. The V gene lost 5 bases and the J gene lost 1 base, with 8 bases spanning the gap.

The rearrangement links TRBV10-3 to TRBJ2-5; D uncertain. The CDR3 length is 10 residues. Germline-derived CDR1 and CDR2 are ENHRY and SYGVKD. V was shortened by 11 bases and J by 3 bases, with 7 bases between the two germline ends. The CDR3 nucleotides read TGTGCCCCAGAAAAAGAGACCCAGTACTTC. This codes for CAPEKETQYF.

V gene TRBV7-9 combines with J gene TRBJ2-7; possibly TRBD1 or TRBD2 for D (5 bases each). Germline-derived CDR1 and CDR2 are SEHNR and FQNEAQ (reference sequence). V shed 5 bases and J shed 6 bases, with 20 bases lying between them. There are 15 residues in the CDR3. The CDR3 region is CASSPPGRSDVEQYF. CDR3 coding DNA: TGTGCCAGCAGCCCACCGGGACGGAGTGACGTCGAGCAGTACTTC.

V is TRBV9 and J is TRBJ2-5; perhaps TRBD1 as D (6 bases). The V end was cut by 4 bases, the J end by 2 bases, with 21 bases between. Germline lookup yields CDR1 SGDLS and CDR2 YYNGEE. This CDR3 spans 17 amino acids. CDR3 DNA sequence: TGTGCCAGCAGCCCAGTTAGGGGGAGTTACTTACAAGAGACCCAGTACTTC. Amino acid sequence: CASSPVRGSYLQETQYF.

This clone was observed once. This sample also contains other DNA sequences that code for the same CDR3. The CDR3 reads CASSEVPGNTEAFF. The CDR3 DNA reads TGTGCCAGCAGTGAAGTGCCGGGCAACACTGAAGCTTTCTTT. The chain combines TRBV6-1 with TRBJ1-1, with D uncertain. Trimming took off 1 base at V and 2 bases at J, with 8 bases between the two ends. The germline V gene has CDR1 MNHNS and CDR2 SASEGT. The CDR3 is 14 amino acids.

This rearrangement joins TRBV6-6 to TRBJ2-3; perhaps TRBD2 as D (5 bases). The CDR3 consists of 14 residues. Germline V gene data show CDR1 as MNHNY and CDR2 as SVGAGI (reference sequence). Trimming stripped 4 bases from V and 2 bases from J, with 10 bases between. CDR3 nucleotide sequence: TGTGCCAGCAGTTTGAGAGGGTACACAGATACGCAGTATTTT. Its protein is CASSLRGYTDTQYF.

The chain recombines TRBV18 with TRBJ2-2; 7 bases align to TRBD2. V trimming: 3 bases; J trimming: 3 bases; junction bases outside the gene matches: 4. Germline V gene data show CDR1 as KGHSH and CDR2 as LQKENI. The CDR3 is made up of 15 amino acids. Here the CDR3 DNA reads TGTGCCAGCTCACCCGGGGGGTCTTACACCGGGGAGCTGTTTTTT. Its protein is CASSPGGSYTGELFF.

This chain links TRBV28 with TRBJ2-6; D gene uncertain. Germline CDR1 reads MDHEN; CDR2 reads SYDVKM. The V and J ends lost 7 bases and 1 base respectively, with 14 bases between them. This CDR3 spans 16 amino acids. The CDR3 sequence is CASNSPWESGANVLTF. CDR3 sequence (DNA): TGTGCCAGCAACTCCCCCTGGGAATCTGGGGCCAACGTCCTGACTTTC.

V gene TRBV7-2 combines with J gene TRBJ2-7; no clear D. The CDR3 has 13 amino acids. Germline V gene lookup returns CDR1 SGHTA and CDR2 FQGNSA. Trimming left V 4 bases short and J 2 bases short, with 9 bases between. In nucleotides, the CDR3 is TGTGCCAGCAGCTATAACGCCCCCTACGAGCAGTACTTC. Its translation: CASSYNAPYEQYF.

The CDR3 reads CASSQVLRPEQYF. The CDR3 DNA reads TGTGCCAGCAGCCAAGTCCTCAGGCCCGAGCAGTACTTC. V is TRBV14 and J is TRBJ2-7; D is unclear. The CDR3 runs to 13 residues. Germline CDR1 is SGHDN and CDR2 is FVKESK. The V gene lost 1 base and the J gene lost 6 bases, with 10 bases spanning the gap.

The CDR3 reads CATSRGFSGGESFQYF. The CDR3 nucleotides read TGTGCCACCAGCAGAGGTTTCTCCGGGGGGGAGAGTTTTCAGTACTTC. The chain links TRBV15 to TRBJ2-4; 8 bases match TRBD2. Germline CDR1 is LNHNV and CDR2 is YYDKDF (reference sequence). With V trimmed by 1 base and J by 11 bases, 13 bases remained unmatched. The CDR3 sequence is 16 residues long.

The chain employs TRBV5-4 and TRBJ2-2; TRBD1 agrees at 9 bases. V gave up 4 bases and J gave up 3 bases; unmatched junction bases: 10. Looked up from germline, CDR1 is SGHNT and CDR2 is YYREEE (reference sequence). The CDR3 is 17 residues long. The CDR3 here is CASSRSSQGAHTGELFF. The CDR3 coding sequence is TGTGCCAGCAGCCGTTCTTCACAGGGGGCTCACACCGGGGAGCTGTTTTTT.

The gene calls are TRBV6-5 and TRBJ1-2; D is ambiguous. Germline V CDR1 and CDR2: MNHEY, SVGAGI. The CDR3 has 13 residues. V was trimmed by 10 bases and J by 2 bases, leaving 14 bases between them. CDR3 nucleotides: TGTGCCACCCTCAGTCACATCAACTATGGCTACACCTTC. Translated, it gives CATLSHINYGYTF.

This clone has a count of ten or more. This chain uses TRBV19 with TRBJ2-7; 11 positions match TRBD2. J lost 6 bases, V lost 3 bases, and 4 bases had no gene match. The germline gives CDR1 LNHDA, CDR2 SQIVND (reference sequence). CDR3 length: 14 residues. DNA for the CDR3: TGTGCCAGTAGTATGAGTCTAGCGGGAGGCGAGCAGTACTTC. This gives the protein CASSMSLAGGEQYF.

This chain links TRBV5-4 with TRBJ2-1, with TRBD1 identical over 7 bases. Germline CDR1 SGHNT, CDR2 YYREEE (reference sequence). The CDR3 contains 17 residues. Trimming removed 4 bases from V and 0 bases from J; junction bases left unmatched: 10. The CDR3 loop reads CASSRYGTESSYNEQFF. The CDR3 DNA reads as TGTGCCAGCAGCAGATACGGGACAGAGAGCTCCTACAATGAGCAGTTCTTC.

The chain employs TRBV7-9 and TRBJ1-1, with D perhaps matching TRBD1 (5 bases). V was shortened by 5 bases and J by 5 bases, with 18 bases between the two germline ends. Germline V gives CDR1 SEHNR, CDR2 FQNEAQ (reference sequence). This CDR3 region has 15 residues. The CDR3 region has the DNA TGTGCCAGCAGCGATTGGCAGGGCTCGGGAACTGAAGCTTTCTTT. Translating gives CASSDWQGSGTEAFF.

This clone was counted only a few times. This sample also contains other DNA sequences that code for the same CDR3. The CDR3 spells CASSLVGQPQHF. The CDR3 DNA reads as TGTGCCAGCAGCTTGGTAGGGCAGCCCCAGCATTTT. The J gene is TRBJ1-5, the V gene TRBV5-6; D is undetermined. Per germline, CDR1 SGHDT and CDR2 YYEEEE. This CDR3 is built from 12 residues. Trimming removed 0 bases at V and 7 bases at J, with 5 bases between.

This rearrangement joins TRBV10-3 to TRBJ2-7, with 8 bases identical to TRBD2. Losses at the gene ends were 9 bases for V and 2 bases for J; bases not matched to a gene: 6. This CDR3 comprises 13 residues. The V gene's germline CDR1 is ENHRY and CDR2 SYGVKD. CDR3 DNA: TGTGCCATTTTTAGCGGGACGACCTACGAGCAGTACTTC. The encoded protein is CAIFSGTTYEQYF.